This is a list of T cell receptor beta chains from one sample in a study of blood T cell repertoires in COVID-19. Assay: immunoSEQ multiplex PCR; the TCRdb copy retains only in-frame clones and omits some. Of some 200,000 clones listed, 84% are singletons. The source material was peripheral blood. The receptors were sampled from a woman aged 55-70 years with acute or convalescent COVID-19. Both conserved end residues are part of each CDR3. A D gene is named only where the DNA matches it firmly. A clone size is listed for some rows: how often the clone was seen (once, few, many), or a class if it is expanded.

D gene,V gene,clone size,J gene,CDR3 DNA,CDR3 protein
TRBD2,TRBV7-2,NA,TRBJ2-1,TGTGCCAGCAGCCTCGAATCGGGGGGGCCTTACAATGAGCAGTTCTTC,CASSLESGGPYNEQFF
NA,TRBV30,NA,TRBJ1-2,TGTGCCTGGAGCAGCCAACAGGGCTGGTATGGCTACACCTTC,CAWSSQQGWYGYTF
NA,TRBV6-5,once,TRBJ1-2,TGTGCCAGCAGTCTCACCCATGGAGACTATGGCTACACCTTC,CASSLTHGDYGYTF
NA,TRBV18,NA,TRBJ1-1,TGTGCCAGCTCACCAGTCAGGGAGAACACTGAAGCTTTCTTT,CASSPVRENTEAFF
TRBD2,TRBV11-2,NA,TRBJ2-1,TGTGCCAGCAGCTTGGCGGGGGAGGCCTACAATGAGCAGTTCTTC,CASSLAGEAYNEQFF
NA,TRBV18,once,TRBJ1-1,TGTGCCAGCTCACCAAAAGGGAGGGGAGGCGCTGAAGCTTTCTTT,CASSPKGRGGAEAFF
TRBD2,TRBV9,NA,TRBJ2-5,TGTGCCAGCAGCGCTCCCGGGGGGGCCGTAGAGACCCAGTACTTC,CASSAPGGAVETQYF
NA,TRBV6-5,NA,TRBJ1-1,TGTGCCAGCAGTTACTTAAGGACAGAGAACACTGAAGCTTTCTTT,CASSYLRTENTEAFF
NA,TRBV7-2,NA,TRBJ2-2,TGTGCCAGCACCCAGTGGCATAACACCGGGGAGCTGTTTTTT,CASTQWHNTGELFF
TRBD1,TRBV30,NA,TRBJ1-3,TGTGCCTGGAGCCGGGACAGGACACTCTCTGGAAACACCATATATTTT,CAWSRDRTLSGNTIYF
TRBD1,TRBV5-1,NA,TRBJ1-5,TGCGCCAGCAGCGTTGACAGGGCTGCCGGTCAGCCCCAGCATTTT,CASSVDRAAGQPQHF
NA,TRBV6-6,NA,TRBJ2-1,TGTGCCAGCAGTCCGCGAGGTGAGCAGTTCTTC,CASSPRGEQFF
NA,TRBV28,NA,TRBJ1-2,TGTGCCAGCAGTCGGGACTCCTCGAAGGGCTATGGCTACACCTTC,CASSRDSSKGYGYTF
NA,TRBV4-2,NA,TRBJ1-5,TGTGCCAGCAGCCAAGTTACGGGGGGGGAGCAGCCCCAGCATTTT,CASSQVTGGEQPQHF
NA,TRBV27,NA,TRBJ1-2,TGTGCCAGCAGTTTCTTTCCGGGTGAGCTTCGGGGCTACACCTTC,CASSFFPGELRGYTF
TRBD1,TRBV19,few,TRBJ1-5,TGTGCCAGTACCCCACAGGGGGCCTATGAGCCCCAGCATTTT,CASTPQGAYEPQHF
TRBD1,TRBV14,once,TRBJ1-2,TGTGCCAGCAGCCAGCAAGGGGGCTACTATGGCTACACCTTC,CASSQQGGYYGYTF
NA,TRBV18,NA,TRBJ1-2,TGTGCCAGCTCACCAGACATCTATGGCTACACCTTC,CASSPDIYGYTF
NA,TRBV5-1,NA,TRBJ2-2,TGCGCCAGCAGCCTAAACCCGGGACAAAACACCGGGGAGCTGTTTTTT,CASSLNPGQNTGELFF
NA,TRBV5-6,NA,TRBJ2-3,TGTGCCAGCAGCTTGGATACAGGGCCTCTAACGCAGTATTTT,CASSLDTGPLTQYF
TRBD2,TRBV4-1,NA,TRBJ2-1,TGCGCCAGCAGCCCTTTTACCAGCGGGGGAGGCAATGAGCAGTTCTTC,CASSPFTSGGGNEQFF
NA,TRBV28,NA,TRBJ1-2,TGTGCCAGCAGTTTAACCAGGGTACACTATGGCTACACCTTC,CASSLTRVHYGYTF
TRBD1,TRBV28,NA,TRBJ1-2,TGTGCCAGCAGTTTTGGGACAGCAGGCTATGGCTACACCTTC,CASSFGTAGYGYTF
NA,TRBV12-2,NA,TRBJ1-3,TGTGCAAGTCGACTTAAGTTTGGAGGCCCCGGAAACACCATATATTTT,CASRLKFGGPGNTIYF
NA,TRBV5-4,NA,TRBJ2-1,TGTGCCAGCAGCGGCCCAGGGGTCGATGAGCAGTTCTTC,CASSGPGVDEQFF
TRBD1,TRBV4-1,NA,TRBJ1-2,TGCGCCAGCAGCCAAGCCCCGACAGGGAACTATGGCTACACCTTC,CASSQAPTGNYGYTF
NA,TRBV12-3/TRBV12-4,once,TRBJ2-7,TGTGCCAGCAGTACCCGGACTTCACCCGAGCAGTACTTC,CASSTRTSPEQYF
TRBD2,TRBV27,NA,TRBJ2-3,TGTGCCAGCAGTTTAGTTAGCGGGGGGCGGACTAGCACAGATACGCAGTATTTT,CASSLVSGGRTSTDTQYF
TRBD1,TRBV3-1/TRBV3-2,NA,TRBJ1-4,TGTGCCAGCAGCCAAGGACAGGGGAGGACTAATGAAAAACTGTTTTTT,CASSQGQGRTNEKLFF
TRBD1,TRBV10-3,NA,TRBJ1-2,TGTGCCATCAGGCAGGGGGCACGGGGCCTCTATGGCTACACCTTC,CAIRQGARGLYGYTF
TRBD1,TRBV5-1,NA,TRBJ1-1,TGCGCCAGCAGCGTAGCCGGGACAGGGAACACTGAAGCTTTCTTT,CASSVAGTGNTEAFF
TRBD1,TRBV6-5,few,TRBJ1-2,TGTGCCAGCAGTTCAGGACAGGACGTGGGTGGCTACACCTTC,CASSSGQDVGGYTF